This T cell receptor beta chain was obtained from a study of cytomegalovirus exposure and HLA in healthy donors. Study results and caveats: Previous analysis showed most TCR beta V segments were productive about 87% or about 30% of the time. The availability of immune exposure information extended only to CMV serostatus. Analysis performed later showed TCR beta chains linked to HLA being more clonally expanded than equally common others.

In the PCR, 60 Vbeta and 13 Jbeta primers were used. Produced via immunoSEQ multiplex PCR; TCRdb's table is partial and in-frame only. In the table there are approximately 100,000 clones, 70% to 80% of which are singletons. Turning to this clone: The target antigen is unknown.

The specimen sequenced was PBMCs. This receptor was identified in a female donor in good health and CMV-seropositive.

CDR3 residues: CASSFGDRDHGYTF. In nucleotides, the CDR3 is TGCGCCAGCAGCTTTGGGGACAGAGATCATGGCTACACCTTC. The V and J genes are TRBV5-1 and TRBJ1-2; TRBD1 agrees at 7 bases. Germline CDR1 SGHRS, CDR2 YFSETQ. This CDR3 comprises 14 residues. V dropped 2 bases and J dropped 6; count of bases not matched to a gene: 7.